Each of the 6 T cell receptor beta chains below was sequenced from the same sample in a study of T cells in Graves' hyperthyroidism and ophthalmopathy. Amplification of TCR beta CDR3 regions used RNA as the template. The study used the HTBI primer set for a first-round RT-PCR of the TCR CDR3. TCRdb re-called the multiplex PCR reads through MiXCR, storing one row per CDR3 protein. The sample consists of more than 450,000 distinct CDR3 sequences, roughly 15% of them appearing once. Sequenced: blood. The receptors here all came from a middle-aged woman with Graves' hyperthyroidism.

This clonotype was found a few times. This chain uses TRBV10-3 with TRBJ2-5; D not certain. V was pared by 0 bases and J by 5 bases, with 10 bases between. The CDR3 sequence is 14 residues long. Germline CDR1 reads ENHRY; CDR2 reads SYGVKD. The CDR3 loop is CAISESTLTETQYF. The CDR3 DNA is TGTGCCATCAGTGAGTCGACTCTTACGGAGACCCAGTACTTC.

The CDR3 DNA sequence: TGCGCCAGCAGCCCTCGGGGGGCCCTGAACACTGAAGCTTTCTTT. Its protein product is CASSPRGALNTEAFF. The chain combines TRBV4-1 with TRBJ1-1; a weak D match, TRBD1 (6 bases). V was pared by 4 bases and J by 0 bases, with 12 bases between. Germline V gene sequence: CDR1 MGHRA, CDR2 YSYEKL. The CDR3 has 15 amino acids.

This clonotype was observed many times. The V and J genes are TRBV5-1 and TRBJ2-7; perhaps TRBD1 as D (6 bases). Trimming removed 4 bases from V and 2 bases from J, with 16 bases in between. Germline CDR1 and CDR2: SGHRS and YFSETQ. The CDR3 totals 15 residues. The CDR3 DNA sequence: TGCGCCAGCAGCAAAGGGGGAAGCACAACCTACGAGCAGTACTTC. It yields the protein CASSKGGSTTYEQYF.

This clonotype was seen ten or more times. The rearrangement links TRBV5-1 to TRBJ1-1; possibly TRBD1 for D (5 bases). Deletions cut 6 bases from V and 1 base from J, with 10 bases between. CDR3 length equals 13 residues. Germline CDR1 is SGHRS and CDR2 is YFSETQ. As DNA, the CDR3 is TGCGCCAGCAACAGCGGACAGAACACTGAAGCTTTCTTT. Translated, it gives CASNSGQNTEAFF.

V is TRBV3-1 and J is TRBJ2-7; 9 bases match TRBD2. The length of the CDR3 is 14 residues. V trimming: 5 bases; J trimming: 3 bases; junction bases outside the gene matches: 5. Germline CDR1 LGHDT, CDR2 YNNKEL (reference sequence). CDR3 loop: CASSAGGPSYEQYF. The CDR3 DNA is TGTGCCAGCAGCGCGGGAGGGCCTAGCTACGAGCAGTACTTC.

This clonotype turned up a few times. The CDR3 DNA sequence: TGTGCCAGCAGCCAGGGGTGGGGAGAAAAACTGTTTTTT. It encodes CASSQGWGEKLFF. V usage is TRBV3-1 and J usage is TRBJ1-4; no definite D call. The germline V and J ends were trimmed by 3 bases and 8 bases, with 10 bases remaining between them. Germline CDR1 reads LGHDT; CDR2 reads YNNKEL (reference sequence). CDR3 size: 13 residues.